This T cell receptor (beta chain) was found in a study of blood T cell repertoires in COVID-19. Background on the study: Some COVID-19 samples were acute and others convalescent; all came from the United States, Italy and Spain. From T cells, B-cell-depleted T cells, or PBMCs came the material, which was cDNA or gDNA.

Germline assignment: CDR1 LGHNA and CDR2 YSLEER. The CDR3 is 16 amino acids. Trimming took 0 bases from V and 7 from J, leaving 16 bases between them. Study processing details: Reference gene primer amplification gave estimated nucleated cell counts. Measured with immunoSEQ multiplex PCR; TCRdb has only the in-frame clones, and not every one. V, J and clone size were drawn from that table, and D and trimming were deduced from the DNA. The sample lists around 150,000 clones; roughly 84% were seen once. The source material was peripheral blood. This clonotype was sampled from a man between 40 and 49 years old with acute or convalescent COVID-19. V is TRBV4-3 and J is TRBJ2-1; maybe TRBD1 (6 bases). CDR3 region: CASSQDRGRGWNEQFF. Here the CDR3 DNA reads TGCGCCAGCAGCCAAGATAGGGGCAGGGGCTGGAATGAGCAGTTCTTC.